The 2 T cell receptor beta chains below come from one sample, sequenced in a study of T cell changes during pregnancy in multiple sclerosis. Profiled with immunoSEQ multiplex PCR; TCRdb holds only in-frame clones, not every one. The sample shows 70,000 to 100,000 clones, 94% of them seen only once. The sequences come from peripheral blood, collected in the third trimester of pregnancy. Every receptor here comes from a female donor with multiple sclerosis, enrolled in a pregnancy study.

This chain joins TRBV19 and TRBJ1-1; D might be TRBD1 (5 bases). This CDR3 has 17 residues. Germline CDR1 reads LNHDA; CDR2 reads SQIVND (reference sequence). The V gene lost 2 bases and the J gene lost 2 bases, with 18 bases spanning the gap. The CDR3 DNA sequence: TGTGCCAGTAGTATATTTCGTTCGTGGCAGGGAAACACTGAAGCTTTCTTT. This translates into CASSIFRSWQGNTEAFF.

The chain joins TRBV18 to TRBJ2-7; weak D call: TRBD1 (5 bases). Trimming took 1 base from V and 3 from J, leaving 13 bases between them. Germline-derived CDR1 and CDR2 are KGHSH and LQKENI. This CDR3 spans 15 amino acids. The CDR3 protein is CASSPRQNSIYEQYF. The CDR3 coding sequence is TGTGCCAGCTCACCACGACAGAACTCCATCTACGAGCAGTACTTC.